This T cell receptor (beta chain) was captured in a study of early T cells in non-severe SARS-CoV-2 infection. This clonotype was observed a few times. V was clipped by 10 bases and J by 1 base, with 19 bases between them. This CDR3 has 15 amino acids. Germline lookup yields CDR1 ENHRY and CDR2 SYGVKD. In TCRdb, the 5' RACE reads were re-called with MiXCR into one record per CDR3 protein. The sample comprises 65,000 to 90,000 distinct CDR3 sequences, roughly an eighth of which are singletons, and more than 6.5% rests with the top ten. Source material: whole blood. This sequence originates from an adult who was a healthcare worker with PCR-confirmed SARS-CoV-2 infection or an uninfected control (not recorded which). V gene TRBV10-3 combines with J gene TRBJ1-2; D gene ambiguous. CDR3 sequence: CATFRLSPINYGYTF. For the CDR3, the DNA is TGTGCCACCTTCCGGCTAAGCCCGATTAACTATGGCTACACCTTC.